The 11 T cell receptor beta chains below were found in one sample sequenced in a study of T cells in Graves' hyperthyroidism and ophthalmopathy (dated by TCRdb to the late 2010s). The protocol used for the library was multiplex PCR. The instrument was an Illumina HiSeq 2000. TCR beta CDR3 regions were amplified from RNA transcripts. A first-round RT-PCR of the TCR CDR3 used the HTBI primer set with the Qiagen OneStep RT-PCR kit. TCRdb reanalyzed the raw reads on its own, using fastp at Q25 for trimming and MiXCR for clone calling, and kept in-frame beta chains. Rows with a matching CDR3 protein are joined into one entry that keeps the most common DNA and genes. This sample gives around 350,000 distinct CDR3 sequences in total; around 13% of them show up just once. The ten largest clones capture about 19% of the sample. Source material: blood. These receptors were taken from a woman younger than 45 with Graves' ophthalmopathy.

In its sample, this clonotype was seen many times. This rearrangement joins TRBV2 to TRBJ2-3; D gene unclear. CDR3 length: 13 residues. Trimming shortened V by 3 bases and J by 4 bases, and 8 bases separated the two germline ends. The germline V gene encodes CDR1 SNHLY and CDR2 FYNNEI. The CDR3 DNA sequence: TGTGCCAGCAGTGACCTAGAGGCAGATACGCAGTATTTT. This translates into CASSDLEADTQYF. The entire variable domain, with the rest obtained from reference TRBV2 and TRBJ2-3, is as follows: EPEVTQTPSHQVTQMGQEVILRCVPISNHLYFYWYRQILGQKVEFLVSFYNNEISEKSEIFDDQFSVERPDGSNFTLKIRSTKLEDSAMYFCASSDLEADTQYFGPGTRLTVL.

The V call is TRBV7-9, the J call TRBJ1-2; 11 bases map to TRBD1. Trimming removed 1 base from V and 5 bases from J; junction bases left unmatched: 6. In germline, CDR1 is SEHNR, CDR2 FQNEAQ (reference sequence). The CDR3 is 16 amino acids. CDR3 sequence: CASSLVGTGGGYGYTF. In DNA form, the CDR3 reads TGTGCCAGCAGCTTAGTCGGGACAGGGGGGGGGTATGGCTACACCTTC. The variable domain in full, with the rest retrieved from reference TRBV7-9 and TRBJ1-2, is DTGVSQNPRHKITKRGQNVTFRCDPISEHNRLYWYRQTLGQGPEFLTYFQNEAQLEKSRLLSDRFSAERPKGSFSTLEIQRTEQGDSAMYLCASSLVGTGGGYGYTFGSGTRLTVV.

There are many counts of this clonotype. In DNA form, the CDR3 reads TGTGCCAGCAGCTGGGACAGACCAAATAATTCACCCCTCCACTTT. Protein: CASSWDRPNNSPLHF. The chain employs TRBV7-2 and TRBJ1-6, with TRBD1 matching over 7 bases. Losses at the gene ends were 4 bases for V and 5 bases for J; bases not matched to a gene: 5. The CDR3 has 15 amino acids. CDR1 is SGHTA and CDR2 is FQGNSA in the germline V gene.

The sample holds many counts of this clonotype. The J gene is TRBJ2-3, the V gene TRBV20-1; 8 bases are a match to TRBD2. Germline V CDR1 and CDR2: DFQATT, SNEGSKA (reference sequence). The V and J ends lost 6 bases and 4 bases, in that order; junction bases with no gene match: 9. This CDR3 comprises 14 residues. In nucleotides, the CDR3 is TGCAGTGCGGTACTAGCGGCGGGCGCAGATACGCAGTATTTT. It encodes CSAVLAAGADTQYF.

This chain joins TRBV19 and TRBJ1-6, with D possibly being TRBD1 (6 bases). This CDR3 spans 16 amino acids. Germline assignment: CDR1 LNHDA and CDR2 SQIVND (reference sequence). V lost 1 base to trimming and J lost 7 bases, with 14 bases between them. The CDR3 here is CASSIVAGGGNSPLHF. Written as DNA, the CDR3 is TGTGCCAGTAGTATAGTCGCCGGAGGGGGAAATTCACCCCTCCACTTT.

This clonotype was recorded a few times. The V and J genes are TRBV27 and TRBJ1-6; D not certain. V shed 2 bases and J shed 11 bases, with 16 bases lying between them. Per germline, CDR1 MNHEY and CDR2 SMNVEV (reference sequence). The CDR3 has 15 amino acids. The CDR3 DNA follows: TGTGCCAGCAGTTTAGTGAAGGTGGGAAAGCCACCCCTCCACTTT. Translating it yields CASSLVKVGKPPLHF.

This clonotype showed up many times. J is TRBJ1-1 and V is TRBV28; the match to TRBD1 covers 9 bases. V was clipped by 5 bases and J by 1 base; unmatched bases: 5. Germline values: CDR1 MDHEN, CDR2 SYDVKM. The CDR3 length is 15 residues. The CDR3 is CASSPWDRENTEAFF. In nucleotides, the CDR3 is TGTGCCAGCAGTCCTTGGGACAGGGAGAACACTGAAGCTTTCTTT.

In this sample, this clonotype turned up many times. The CDR3: CSARDLGRGHADNEQFF. The CDR3 region has the DNA TGCAGTGCTAGAGATCTGGGCAGGGGTCACGCGGACAATGAGCAGTTCTTC. J is TRBJ2-1 and V is TRBV20-1; tentative D call: TRBD1 (6 bases). The germline gives CDR1 DFQATT, CDR2 SNEGSKA (reference sequence). CDR3 length: 17 amino acids. Trimming shortened V by 0 bases and J by 5 bases, and 20 bases separated the two germline ends.

This clonotype was observed at least ten times. J is TRBJ1-1 and V is TRBV2, with a tentative D call TRBD1 (6 bases). CDR3 length equals 15 residues. V lost 4 bases and J lost 1, with 13 bases in between. The V gene's germline CDR1 is SNHLY and CDR2 FYNNEI. The DNA for the CDR3 is TGTGCCAGCAGTGTTAGCAGGGGAGGGAACACTGAAGCTTTCTTT. It translates to CASSVSRGGNTEAFF.

Ten or more counts support this clonotype. V usage is TRBV3-1 and J usage is TRBJ1-4; D is ambiguous. Germline loops: CDR1 LGHDT, CDR2 YNNKEL (reference sequence). Between the trimmed V and J ends, which lost 0 bases and 5 bases, there was a span of 16 bases. This CDR3 has 17 residues. The CDR3 DNA follows: TGTGCCAGCAGCCAAGATTTGCGGTACGTTGGGAATGAAAAACTGTTTTTT. This gives the protein CASSQDLRYVGNEKLFF.

The rearrangement uses TRBV9 and TRBJ1-5, with D perhaps TRBD1 (5 bases). Trimming pared 3 bases from V and 7 bases from J, leaving 14 bases between. Per germline, CDR1 SGDLS and CDR2 YYNGEE. The CDR3 has 14 residues. The chain's CDR3 is CASSGYAGGQPQHF. The DNA of the CDR3 is TGTGCCAGCAGCGGTTACGCCGGGGGACAGCCCCAGCATTTT.